These 19 T cell receptor beta chains originate from one sample sequenced in a study of post-analysis software for immune sequencing data. Carried by the TCR beta cDNA libraries were unique molecular identifiers. TCRdb re-called the PCR reads with MiXCR, one entry per CDR3 protein. The top ten clones hold 12% of a sample with about 500,000 distinct CDR3 sequences, under 55% of them seen once. Findings and limits, study-wide: Roughly 5 TRBV segments occurring more often in patients than controls included TRBV5-6, TRBV5-1 and TRBV20-1.

For these TCRs, the target antigens are not known. What was sequenced was blood. The receptors shown here come from a girl between 10 and 17 years old with multiple sclerosis.

The chain is built from TRBV27 and TRBJ1-5, with 7 bases fitting TRBD1. This CDR3 has 12 residues. V gave up 6 bases and J gave up 4 bases; unmatched junction bases: 0. Germline V CDR1 and CDR2: MNHEY, SMNVEV (reference sequence). CDR3 region: CASRGQNQPQHF. The DNA for the CDR3 is TGTGCCAGCAGGGGACAGAATCAGCCCCAGCATTTT.

The rearrangement links TRBV7-9 to TRBJ2-3; 10 nucleotides match TRBD2. Germline V gene data show CDR1 as SEHNR and CDR2 as FQNEAQ (reference sequence). Trimming cost V 5 bases and J 3 bases; bases outside gene matches: 8. The CDR3 sequence is 16 residues long. The CDR3 reads CASSPPPGLATDTQYF. Written as DNA, the CDR3 is TGTGCCAGCAGCCCCCCCCCGGGACTAGCGACAGATACGCAGTATTTT.

The chain joins TRBV29-1 to TRBJ2-1; D is uncertain. Germline CDR1 SQVTM, CDR2 ANQGSEA. The CDR3 sequence is 11 residues long. V gave up 6 bases and J gave up 6 bases, with 9 bases separating them. CDR3 sequence reads: CSVSDGNEQFF. The DNA for the CDR3 is TGCAGCGTCTCGGACGGCAATGAGCAGTTCTTC.

The chain joins TRBV20-1 to TRBJ2-3, with 8 bases fitting TRBD2. The CDR3 extends over 13 amino acids. Per germline, CDR1 DFQATT and CDR2 SNEGSKA (reference sequence). The V gene end was trimmed by 3 bases and the J gene end by 4 bases; junction bases not matched to a gene: 3. This CDR3 reads CSASGGGADTQYF. The CDR3 DNA reads as TGCAGTGCTAGCGGGGGGGGCGCAGATACGCAGTATTTT.

The rearrangement joins TRBV20-1 to TRBJ1-2; possibly TRBD1 for D (6 bases). This CDR3 is 12 amino acids long. V was clipped by 3 bases and J by 9 bases, with 14 bases between them. Germline-derived CDR1 and CDR2 are DFQATT and SNEGSKA (reference sequence). CDR3: CSARDARGRYTF. As DNA, the CDR3 is TGCAGTGCTAGGGATGCTCGGGGGCGCTACACCTTC.

This sequence joins TRBV7-9 and TRBJ2-5, with a weak D call TRBD2 (5 bases). The end of the DNA is better explained by TRBJ2-7, so the J call may be wrong. The CDR3 extends over 14 amino acids. CDR1 and CDR2 (germline): SEHNR, FQNEAQ (reference sequence). In nucleotides, the CDR3 is TGTGCCAGCAGCTTACGCAACCGGGACTACGAGCAGTACTTC. This sequence encodes CASSLRNRDYEQYF.

This rearrangement joins TRBV20-1 to TRBJ2-7; the D call may be TRBD1 or TRBD2 (5 bases each). CDR3 length: 15 amino acids. V lost 5 bases and J lost 3, with 20 bases in between. Germline V lookup: CDR1 DFQATT, CDR2 SNEGSKA (reference sequence). This CDR3 reads CSADTPGTSYYEQYF. In nucleotides, the CDR3 is TGCAGTGCTGACACCCCCGGGACCAGCTACTACGAGCAGTACTTC.

The CDR3 nucleotides read TGCAGTGCTAGAGTGACGGACAGGACCCATCCCACAGATACGCAGTATTTT. This sequence encodes CSARVTDRTHPTDTQYF. This rearrangement joins TRBV20-1 to TRBJ2-3; 7 nucleotides line up with TRBD1. CDR1 and CDR2 from the germline V gene are DFQATT and SNEGSKA (reference sequence). V gave up 1 base and J gave up 2 bases; unmatched junction bases: 12. The CDR3 has 17 amino acids.

There are a few counts of this clonotype. The genes are TRBV9 and TRBJ2-7; D uncertain. This CDR3 spans 15 amino acids. Germline V gives CDR1 SGDLS, CDR2 YYNGEE. V was shortened by 4 bases and J by 2 bases, with 16 bases between the two germline ends. The CDR3 bases are TGTGCCAGCAGCCTGACGGACGACACTCCCTACGAGCAGTACTTC. Translating it yields CASSLTDDTPYEQYF. Using reference TRBV9 and TRBJ2-7 for the parts outside the CDR3, the full variable domain is DSGVTQTPKHLITATGQRVTLRCSPRSGDLSVYWYQQSLDQGLQFLIQYYNGEERAKGNILERFSAQQFPDLHSELNLSSLELGDSALYFCASSLTDDTPYEQYFGPGTRLTVT.

This chain links TRBV7-3 with TRBJ2-1; TRBD2 matches 7 bases. Per the germline V gene, CDR1 is SGHTA and CDR2 is FQGTGA. The CDR3 sequence is 15 residues long. The trim removed 2 bases at V and 4 bases at J, leaving 5 bases unmatched. CDR3 sequence: CASSLGAGVYNEQFF. CDR3 bases: TGTGCCAGCAGCTTAGGCGCGGGGGTATACAATGAGCAGTTCTTC.

CDR3 amino acids: CASSPEDRRNQPQHF. The CDR3 DNA reads as TGCGCCAGCAGCCCGGAGGACAGGAGGAATCAGCCCCAGCATTTT. The J gene is TRBJ1-5, the V gene TRBV5-1, with TRBD1 matching 7 bases. Germline loops: CDR1 SGHRS, CDR2 YFSETQ. V shed 4 bases, J shed 4 bases, and the junction held 8 bases outside the gene matches. CDR3 length: 15 amino acids.

This clonotype was detected a few times. The J gene is TRBJ2-5, the V gene TRBV27; 8 nucleotides line up with TRBD1. The DNA end is a closer match to TRBJ2-7, so the J assignment may be wrong. Germline V CDR1 and CDR2: MNHEY, SMNVEV (reference sequence). The CDR3 sequence is 14 residues long. CDR3 region: CASRGSRGRTEQYF. In nucleotides, the CDR3 is TGTGCCAGCAGAGGGTCCAGGGGGCGAACCGAGCAGTACTTC.

The table lists this clonotype with a few counts. This sequence joins TRBV9 and TRBJ2-7, with 7 bases lining up with TRBD2. V was pared by 2 bases and J by 3 bases, with 5 bases of the junction left unmatched. The CDR3 is 14 amino acids. Germline assignment: CDR1 SGDLS and CDR2 YYNGEE. CDR3 sequence (DNA): TGTGCCAGCAGCGTTGGACTAGTAGGCTACGAGCAGTACTTC. As protein: CASSVGLVGYEQYF.

V gene TRBV5-1 combines with J gene TRBJ2-4; 9 bases match TRBD1. The end of the DNA is better explained by TRBJ2-7, so the J call may be wrong. The germline CDR1 and CDR2 sequences are SGHRS and YFSETQ. This CDR3 is 17 amino acids long. Here the CDR3 reads CASSLEIVQGAAYEQYF. CDR3 DNA sequence: TGCGCCAGCAGCTTGGAAATAGTACAGGGGGCGGCCTACGAGCAGTACTTC.

The chain employs TRBV15 and TRBJ2-5, with 13 bases lining up with TRBD2. Germline CDR1 LNHNV, CDR2 YYDKDF (reference sequence). The junction had 2 bases not matched to a gene; V was cut back by 0 bases and J by 7 bases. The CDR3 contains 15 residues. The CDR3 bases are TGTGCCACCAGCAGAGATCGGACTAGCGGGGGGACCCAGTACTTC. Amino acid sequence: CATSRDRTSGGTQYF.

The chain couples TRBV29-1 to TRBJ2-4; 7 nucleotides match TRBD2. V shed 4 bases and J 2 bases; nucleotides not matched to a gene: 2. The germline CDR1 and CDR2 sequences are SQVTM and ANQGSEA. This CDR3 has 13 residues. The CDR3 region is CSVVGGTKNIQYF. CDR3 nucleotide sequence: TGCAGCGTTGTCGGGGGGACCAAAAACATTCAGTACTTC.

This clonotype was seen a few times. V is TRBV5-1 and J is TRBJ2-1; D remains unclear. There are 13 residues in the CDR3. Germline V gives CDR1 SGHRS, CDR2 YFSETQ. V lost 3 bases and J lost 8, with 12 bases in between. CDR3 nucleotides: TGCGCCAGCAGCTGGAACGATAATTATGAGCAGTTCTTC. Its translation is CASSWNDNYEQFF.

In its sample, this clonotype was seen many times. This chain connects TRBV5-1 to TRBJ2-1; TRBD2 might be the D (5 bases). The CDR3 has 16 residues. The V gene lost 0 bases and the J gene lost 2 bases, with 12 bases spanning the gap. The germline V gene has CDR1 SGHRS and CDR2 YFSETQ. The CDR3: CASSLGWAGAYNEQFF. CDR3 nucleotides: TGCGCCAGCAGCTTGGGGTGGGCGGGCGCCTACAATGAGCAGTTCTTC.

V is TRBV30 and J is TRBJ2-1; D is unresolved. The germline gives CDR1 GTSNPN, CDR2 SVGIG (reference sequence). The CDR3 covers 11 residues. Trimming pared 2 bases from V and 7 bases from J, leaving 6 bases between. The CDR3 sequence: CAWSSPNEQFF. The CDR3 coding sequence is TGTGCCTGGAGTAGTCCGAATGAGCAGTTCTTC.